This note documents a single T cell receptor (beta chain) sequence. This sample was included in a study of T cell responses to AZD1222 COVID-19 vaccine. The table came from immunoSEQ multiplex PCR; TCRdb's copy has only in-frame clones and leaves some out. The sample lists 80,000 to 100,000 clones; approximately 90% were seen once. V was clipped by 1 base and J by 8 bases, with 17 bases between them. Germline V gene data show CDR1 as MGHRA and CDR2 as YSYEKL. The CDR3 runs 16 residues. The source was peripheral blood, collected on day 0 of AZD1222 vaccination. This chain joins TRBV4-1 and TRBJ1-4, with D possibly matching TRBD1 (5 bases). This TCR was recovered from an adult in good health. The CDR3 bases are TGCGCCAGCAGCCAAGCTAGGGGCGGGGGAGACGAAAAACTGTTTTTT. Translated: CASSQARGGGDEKLFF.